This TCR beta chain was sequenced during a study of blood T cells in healthy people across ages. A second roughly 6 to 12 cycle PCR used barcoded and J-beta primers. Researchers report that a template-switch adaptor with 12 random nucleotides tagged each cDNA molecule. One entry per CDR3 protein results from TCRdb running MiXCR on the 5' RACE reads. The sample holds 650,000 to 1,000,000 distinct CDR3 sequences, more than 35% seen once. As concerns this clonotype: Its specificity is not known.

Findings and limits, study-wide: While age rose, TCR beta diversity per million T cells dropped in a roughly linear way.

This CDR3 comprises 16 residues. V lost 6 bases to trimming and J lost 4 bases; unmatched junction nucleotides: 5. The sequence derives from a man older than 75 in good health. The sequenced sample consisted of blood. The V gene is TRBV12-3 or TRBV12-4, the J gene TRBJ2-5, with 16 bases identical to TRBD2. CDR3 bases: TGTGCCAGCAGGGGACTAGCGGGAGGGTTGGGAGAGACCCAGTACTTC. As protein: CASRGLAGGLGETQYF.